These 13 T cell receptor beta chains share one sample of origin, sequenced in a study of T cell responses to AZD1222 COVID-19 vaccine (dated by TCRdb to about 2021). The time point label for this specimen denotes: about 28 days (+/-7) after the second vaccine dose. The library was made by the immunoSEQ multiplex PCR assay. This is the immuneACCESS table as TCRdb keeps it, with only in-frame sequences that have V and J called. A part of the clones is gone; compared with another copy, unresolved V genes explain less than half, and the rest is unexplained. Counted in this sample were around 150,000 clones; more than 75% of them appeared once. The ten top clones hold less than 2% of the sample. The source was peripheral blood, collected 28 days after the second AZD1222 dose. Receptors were obtained from an adult who received the AZD1222 COVID-19 vaccine.

This clone has a single count. The V and J genes are TRBV10-3 and TRBJ1-1; D uncertain. Germline V gives CDR1 ENHRY, CDR2 SYGVKD. This CDR3 is built from 15 residues. Trimming pared 2 bases from V and 5 bases from J, leaving 15 bases between. CDR3 residues: CAISESAFAGTEAFF. The CDR3 DNA reads TGTGCCATCAGTGAGAGTGCCTTCGCGGGGACTGAAGCTTTCTTT.

The chain is built from TRBV5-8 and TRBJ1-2, with D hard to call. Germline V gene lookup returns CDR1 SGHTS and CDR2 YDEGEE. The CDR3 consists of 12 residues. Trimming took off 2 bases at V and 5 bases at J, with 7 bases between the two ends. CDR3 sequence: CASSFRGYGYTF. The CDR3 nucleotides are TGTGCCAGCAGCTTTCGTGGTTATGGCTACACCTTC.

Here the CDR3 DNA reads TGTGCCACCCAAGGGGGAGTCCTTGGCAATCAGCCCCAGCATTTT. It translates to CATQGGVLGNQPQHF. The V gene is TRBV15, the J gene TRBJ1-5, with D perhaps TRBD1 (6 bases). The V end was cut by 8 bases, the J end by 2 bases, with 16 bases between. Germline V gene sequence: CDR1 LNHNV, CDR2 YYDKDF (reference sequence). CDR3 length: 15 residues.

V usage is TRBV18 and J usage is TRBJ2-2; D not resolved. CDR1 and CDR2 (germline): KGHSH, LQKENI. The CDR3 covers 14 residues. Trimming left V 0 bases short and J 7 bases short, with 9 bases between. For the CDR3, the DNA is TGTGCCAGCTCACCACCGGGTAGGAGCGGGGAGCTGTTTTTT. Translating gives CASSPPGRSGELFF.

V and J are TRBV11-2 and TRBJ2-5; 11 positions agree with TRBD1. Losses at the gene ends were 4 bases for V and 5 bases for J; bases not matched to a gene: 6. Germline V lookup: CDR1 SGHAT, CDR2 FQNNGV. This CDR3 is 15 amino acids long. CDR3 sequence: CASSSRTGGWETQYF. The CDR3 DNA reads TGTGCCAGCAGCTCTCGGACAGGGGGCTGGGAGACCCAGTACTTC.

This chain uses TRBV6-1 with TRBJ2-7; 8 nucleotides line up with TRBD1. Germline V gene data show CDR1 as MNHNS and CDR2 as SASEGT. This CDR3 is built from 14 residues. J lost 4 bases, V lost 0 bases, and 2 bases had no gene match. The CDR3 sequence is CASSEAHRGYEQYF. The CDR3 coding sequence is TGTGCCAGCAGTGAAGCGCACAGGGGGTACGAGCAGTACTTC.

The gene calls are TRBV5-4 and TRBJ2-5; no reliable D call. The CDR3 length is 12 residues. Trimming left V 0 bases short and J 2 bases short, with 2 bases between. From germline, CDR1 is SGHNT and CDR2 YYREEE (reference sequence). CDR3 protein: CASSLGQETQYF. For the CDR3, the DNA is TGTGCCAGCAGCTTGGGTCAAGAGACCCAGTACTTC. The entire variable domain, with the rest obtained from reference TRBV5-4 and TRBJ2-5, is as follows: ETGVTQSPTHLIKTRGQQVTLRCSSQSGHNTVSWYQQALGQGPQFIFQYYREEENGRGNFPPRFSGLQFPNYSSELNVNALELDDSALYLCASSLGQETQYFGPGTRLLVL.

The chain combines TRBV5-1 with TRBJ2-7, with 8 positions matching TRBD1. Unmatched junction bases numbered 7, after V lost 2 bases and J lost 0 bases. CDR3 length: 16 amino acids. Per germline, CDR1 SGHRS and CDR2 YFSETQ. CDR3 coding DNA: TGCGCCAGCAGCTTTAACCCAGGGGGCCCCTCCTACGAGCAGTACTTC. Residues: CASSFNPGGPSYEQYF.

The chain is built from TRBV5-1 and TRBJ1-1; perhaps TRBD1 as D (6 bases). The CDR3 consists of 17 residues. Between the trimmed V and J ends, which lost 0 bases and 0 bases, there was a span of 15 bases. Germline V lookup: CDR1 SGHRS, CDR2 YFSETQ. The CDR3, as DNA: TGCGCCAGCAGCTTGGAGCAGGGGAAGAAAATGAACACTGAAGCTTTCTTT. It is translated as CASSLEQGKKMNTEAFF.

The chain joins TRBV5-5 to TRBJ1-1, with a possible D match to TRBD1 (5 bases). Per germline, CDR1 SGHKS and CDR2 YYEKEE (reference sequence). V was shortened by 2 bases and J by 5 bases, with 10 bases between the two germline ends. The CDR3 is made up of 13 amino acids. This CDR3 reads CASSLGTRTEAFF. CDR3 bases: TGTGCCAGCAGCTTAGGGACGAGGACTGAAGCTTTCTTT.

The V gene is TRBV9, the J gene TRBJ2-3; 10 bases are shared with TRBD2. Germline V gives CDR1 SGDLS, CDR2 YYNGEE. Trimming cost V 0 bases and J 2 bases; bases outside gene matches: 6. The CDR3 runs to 17 residues. Here the CDR3 DNA reads TGTGCCAGCAGCGTAGGGCGTAGCGGGGGGCTCACAGATACGCAGTATTTT. Amino acid sequence: CASSVGRSGGLTDTQYF.

CDR3 nucleotide sequence: TGTGCCAGCAGCCAAGGATCCTACAGGAGCTCTGGAAACACCATATATTTT. Its translation is CASSQGSYRSSGNTIYF. The chain employs TRBV14 and TRBJ1-3; D is possibly TRBD1 (5 bases). V lost 1 base and J lost 0, with 13 bases in between. The CDR3 contains 17 residues. CDR1 SGHDN and CDR2 FVKESK come from the germline V gene.

The chain has TRBV2 and TRBJ2-3; the match to TRBD2 covers 14 bases. The CDR3 sequence is 19 residues long. J was trimmed by 0 bases and V by 2 bases; bases with no gene match: 7. Germline assignment: CDR1 SNHLY and CDR2 FYNNEI. Here the CDR3 reads CASSETGLAGDSSTDTQYF. The CDR3 DNA follows: TGTGCCAGCAGTGAAACGGGACTAGCGGGGGATTCTAGCACAGATACGCAGTATTTT.